This T cell receptor beta chain was sequenced in a study of blood T cell repertoires in COVID-19. Study in general: COVID-19 samples, acute and convalescent, were from the United States, Italy and Spain.

V lost 3 bases to trimming and J lost 4 bases; unmatched junction nucleotides: 3. Germline V gene data show CDR1 as SGHNT and CDR2 as YYREEE (reference sequence). This CDR3 has 14 amino acids. Original data processing: Amplification with reference gene primers provided the estimates of nucleated cell counts. The assay was immunoSEQ multiplex PCR, and TCRdb's table has in-frame clones only and misses some. V, J and clone size were drawn from that table, and D and trimming were deduced from the DNA. The table shows about 280,000 clones, with around 90% occurring only once. Specimen: PBMCs or T cells enriched from blood (not recorded which). This TCR was sampled from a woman under 30 with acute COVID-19. This chain connects TRBV5-4 to TRBJ1-4, with 7 nucleotides matching TRBD1. This CDR3 reads CASSSGQNNEKLFF. The CDR3, as DNA: TGTGCCAGCAGCTCGGGACAGAATAATGAAAAACTGTTTTTT.